What follows are 7 T cell receptor beta chains derived from one specimen sequenced in a study of shared clonotypes between healthy human individuals. The table came from immunoSEQ multiplex PCR; TCRdb's copy has only in-frame clones and leaves some out. The profile shows about 2.3 million clones, 85% to 95% of them singletons. Sequencing was done on a sample of naive CD4+ T cells from PBMCs. Subset in this sample: CD45RA+ positively selected. These receptors came from a man aged 18 to 29 in good health. Some clones in this sample may be carry-over from other donors' samples.

J is TRBJ2-5 and V is TRBV5-1, with 12 bases lining up with TRBD2. CDR3 length equals 17 residues. Germline loops: CDR1 SGHRS, CDR2 YFSETQ. The V and J ends lost 3 bases and 4 bases, in that order; junction bases with no gene match: 10. CDR3 sequence (DNA): TGCGCCAGCAGCTCCAGGACTAGCGGGGTCTTAACAGAGACCCAGTACTTC. Translating it yields CASSSRTSGVLTETQYF.

The chain recombines TRBV7-2 with TRBJ1-5, with TRBD1 matching over 8 bases. This CDR3 comprises 15 residues. The trim removed 5 bases at V and 1 base at J, leaving 4 bases unmatched. Germline V gene data show CDR1 as SGHTA and CDR2 as FQGNSA. This CDR3 is CASSRDRGSNQPQHF. CDR3 coding DNA: TGTGCCAGCAGCCGAGACAGGGGAAGCAATCAGCCCCAGCATTTT.

The sample holds a few counts of this clone. CDR3 nucleotide sequence: TGTGCCAGCAGTTTAACCCTCATCCGAGACGACACTGAAGCTTTCTTT. Protein sequence: CASSLTLIRDDTEAFF. The chain links TRBV28 to TRBJ1-1; no firm D call. Trimming left V 2 bases short and J 3 bases short, with 16 bases between. Germline V lookup: CDR1 MDHEN, CDR2 SYDVKM. The CDR3 has 16 amino acids.

V usage is TRBV29-1 and J usage is TRBJ1-1; D is unresolved. Germline V gives CDR1 SQVTM, CDR2 ANQGSEA. This CDR3 has 13 amino acids. Trimming stripped 4 bases from V and 0 bases from J, with 9 bases between. The CDR3 sequence is CSVVKPLNTEAFF. CDR3 nucleotides: TGCAGCGTTGTGAAACCGCTGAACACTGAAGCTTTCTTT.

The chain links TRBV28 to TRBJ1-1, with 8 bases lining up with TRBD1. Trimming removed 4 bases from V and 6 bases from J; junction bases left unmatched: 7. Germline CDR1 and CDR2: MDHEN and SYDVKM. The CDR3 spans 14 residues. The CDR3 here is CASSSTGVVAEAFF. The CDR3 nucleotides read TGTGCCAGCAGTTCGACAGGGGTCGTAGCTGAAGCTTTCTTT.

V and J are TRBV7-8 and TRBJ2-1; 8 nucleotides line up with TRBD2. Germline CDR1 is SGHVS and CDR2 is FQNEAQ. There are 15 residues in the CDR3. The V and J ends lost 0 bases and 10 bases, in that order; junction bases with no gene match: 8. Here the CDR3 DNA reads TGTGCCAGCAGCTTAGCGGCTACTAGCGGTCCAGAGCAGTTCTTC. This codes for CASSLAATSGPEQFF.

Worth noting for this clone: This sample also contains other DNA sequences that code for the same CDR3. The rearrangement joins TRBV6-1 to TRBJ2-7, with TRBD1 identical over 7 bases. CDR3 length equals 13 residues. The J segment lost 3 bases and the V segment lost 5 bases, leaving 4 bases of the junction unmatched. From germline, CDR1 is MNHNS and CDR2 SASEGT. DNA for the CDR3: TGTGCCAGCAGTTTGGGACAGAACTACGAGCAGTACTTC. The encoded protein is CASSLGQNYEQYF.